This T cell receptor beta chain was recovered during a study of a mutant IDH1 vaccine in newly diagnosed glioma. The CDR3 runs 13 residues. CDR1 is SNHLY and CDR2 is FYNNEI in the germline V gene. The ends lost 6 bases at V and 2 bases at J; junction bases unmatched: 1. Comments on this clone: Antigen unknown.

Regarding time point: week 23, last vaccination. Mutant IDH1 20-mer peptide, at 300 ug, made up each vaccine dose, with topical imiquimod. This table comes from immunoSEQ multiplex PCR, and its TCRdb copy is limited to in-frame clones, with some not included. The sample gives under 45,000 clones, 65% to 80% of which show up once; 5% to 6.5% is in the top ten. Material: PBMCs, obtained from a glioma patient whose treatment included an IDH1 peptide vaccine. J is TRBJ2-7 and V is TRBV2; the match to TRBD1 covers 10 bases. The clonotype was recovered from a man aged 45-65 years with glioma. The CDR3 DNA follows: TGTGCCAGCAGAGGACAGGGGGCCTACGAGCAGTACTTC. This gives the protein CASRGQGAYEQYF.